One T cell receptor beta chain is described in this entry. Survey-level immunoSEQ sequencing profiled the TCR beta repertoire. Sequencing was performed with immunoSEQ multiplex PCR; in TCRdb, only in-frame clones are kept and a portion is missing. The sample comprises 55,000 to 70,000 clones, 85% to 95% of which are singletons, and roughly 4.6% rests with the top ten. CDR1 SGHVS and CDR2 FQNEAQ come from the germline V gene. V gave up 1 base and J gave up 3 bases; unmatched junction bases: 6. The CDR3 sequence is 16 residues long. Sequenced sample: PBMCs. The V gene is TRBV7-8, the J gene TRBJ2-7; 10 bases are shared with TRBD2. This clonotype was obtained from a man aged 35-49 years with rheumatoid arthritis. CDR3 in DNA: TGTGCCAGCAGCTTAGTGTGGGCTAGCGGGAGCTACGAGCAGTACTTC. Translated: CASSLVWASGSYEQYF.